A single sample is the source of the 10 T cell receptor beta chains below, sequenced in a study of shared clonotypes between healthy human individuals. The method was immunoSEQ multiplex PCR; TCRdb's version includes in-frame clones alone and lacks a portion of them. The repertoire consists of almost 750,000 clones, with 72% occurring once and the leading ten covering about 1.8%. Sequenced input: memory CD4+ T cells sorted from blood. Subset defined: CD45RA-negative fraction. Receptor source: a woman aged 25-40 years in good health.

In this sample, this clone turned up a few times. This chain links TRBV4-2 with TRBJ2-1; TRBD2 aligns across 13 bases. Germline V lookup: CDR1 LGHNA, CDR2 YNFKEQ. The V gene end was trimmed by 8 bases and the J gene end by 4 bases; junction bases not matched to a gene: 14. The CDR3 extends over 18 amino acids. The CDR3 coding sequence is TGTGCCAGCGCACTTGGACTAGCGGGAGCAGGAGGGTACAATGAGCAGTTCTTC. As protein: CASALGLAGAGGYNEQFF.

About this clone itself: This CDR3 is also generated by other DNA sequences in the sample. V usage is TRBV29-1 and J usage is TRBJ2-1; tentatively, D is TRBD2 (6 bases). This CDR3 is built from 12 residues. V was trimmed by 4 bases and J by 4 bases, leaving 8 bases between them. Germline assignment: CDR1 SQVTM and CDR2 ANQGSEA. This chain's CDR3 is CSVGSGYNEQFF. Here the CDR3 DNA reads TGCAGCGTTGGTAGCGGATACAATGAGCAGTTCTTC.

This clone was found once. The V call is TRBV6-1, the J call TRBJ2-2, with unresolved D. Germline V gene lookup returns CDR1 MNHNS and CDR2 SASEGT. This CDR3 comprises 14 residues. With 8 bases removed from V and 0 bases from J, the gap between germline ends came to 10 bases. CDR3 in amino acids: CASSGSPNTGELFF. DNA of the CDR3: TGTGCCAGCTCCGGATCGCCGAACACCGGGGAGCTGTTTTTT.

The chain has TRBV7-2 and TRBJ1-4; the D gene is possibly TRBD1 (5 bases). The V end was cut by 5 bases, the J end by 0 bases, with 13 bases between. The CDR3 runs to 16 residues. Germline V gene data show CDR1 as SGHTA and CDR2 as FQGNSA. As DNA, the CDR3 is TGTGCCAGCAGCGCCAAACGGGGGGCAACTAATGAAAAACTGTTTTTT. This sequence encodes CASSAKRGATNEKLFF.

For the CDR3, the DNA is TGTGCCAGCAAAGGGAGGCCTAGCGGGATCCCCGAGCAGTACTTC. It translates to CASKGRPSGIPEQYF. The V gene is TRBV2, the J gene TRBJ2-7, with 9 nucleotides matching TRBD2. The CDR3 has 15 amino acids. V dropped 7 bases and J dropped 6; count of bases not matched to a gene: 13. CDR1 is SNHLY, CDR2 FYNNEI, per germline.

The V gene is TRBV14, the J gene TRBJ2-7; TRBD2 matches 9 bases. The CDR3 loop spans 14 amino acids. Germline values: CDR1 SGHDN, CDR2 FVKESK. J was trimmed by 7 bases and V by 4 bases; bases with no gene match: 8. In DNA form, the CDR3 reads TGTGCCAGCAGCCCTAGCGGGATCCGAAGGGAGCAGTACTTC. Its protein is CASSPSGIRREQYF.

The CDR3 sequence: CASSHLAGGPVEQFF. In DNA form, the CDR3 reads TGCGCCAGCAGCCATCTCGCGGGAGGCCCCGTTGAGCAGTTCTTC. The chain uses TRBV4-1 and TRBJ2-1; TRBD2 aligns across 8 bases. The CDR3 is 15 amino acids. V trimming: 3 bases; J trimming: 9 bases; junction bases outside the gene matches: 10. Per the germline V gene, CDR1 is MGHRA and CDR2 is YSYEKL.

This clone was found a few times. Other DNA variants within this sample encode the same CDR3. The rearrangement links TRBV7-2 to TRBJ1-1, with TRBD1 identical over 8 bases. CDR1 is SGHTA, CDR2 FQGNSA, per germline. The CDR3 totals 14 residues. Trimming took 3 bases from V and 4 from J; bases not matched to a gene: 4. CDR3 protein: CASSLAGGVTEAFF. The CDR3 coding sequence is TGTGCCAGCAGCTTGGCAGGGGGCGTCACTGAAGCTTTCTTT.

The chain recombines TRBV11-2 with TRBJ2-7; 11 positions agree with TRBD1. V was clipped by 1 base and J by 2 bases; unmatched bases: 13. Germline CDR1 SGHAT, CDR2 FQNNGV. The CDR3 sequence is 19 residues long. DNA of the CDR3: TGTGCCAGCAGCTTAGTCTTCCGGGGACAGGGGGATCGGCCCTACGAGCAGTACTTC. Protein product: CASSLVFRGQGDRPYEQYF.

This clone was found a few times. The chain has TRBV4-2 and TRBJ1-3; D uncertain. Per germline, CDR1 LGHNA and CDR2 YNFKEQ. Trimming shortened V by 0 bases and J by 3 bases, and 12 bases separated the two germline ends. The CDR3 covers 16 residues. The CDR3, as DNA: TGTGCCAGCAGCCAAGATGGCAACTTTGGTGGAAACACCATATATTTT. Protein product: CASSQDGNFGGNTIYF.